This T cell receptor beta chain was identified during a study of long-term antiretroviral therapy in people with HIV. The run of the v3.0 immunoSEQ assay was at survey level. TCRdb's copy holds only in-frame clones and misses some; the assay was immunoSEQ multiplex PCR. The sample contains approximately 23,000 clones, around 84% of which appear only once. V was pared by 0 bases and J by 3 bases, with 5 bases of the junction left unmatched. In germline, CDR1 is LNHNV, CDR2 YYDKDF (reference sequence). There are 15 residues in the CDR3. Study-level points and caveats: Spans of CDR3 length were tighter for HIV repertoires than for controls. Someone took the blood between the mid-2000s and the late 2010s, maybe while older ART regimens were in use. Absence of data on ART adherence, viral resistance or therapy changes was noted. Across all time points, the repertoire was dominated by clones that expanded before ART.

About this clone itself: Antigen: not known.

This chain uses TRBV15 with TRBJ2-7; 7 bases fit TRBD1. The receptor comes from a man aged 30-40 years with HIV. The material was unsorted PBMCs, obtained 5.9 years after starting antiretroviral therapy. DNA of the CDR3: TGTGCCACCAGCAGAGATTCGAGGGGGCTCTACGAGCAGTACTTC. Translation: CATSRDSRGLYEQYF.